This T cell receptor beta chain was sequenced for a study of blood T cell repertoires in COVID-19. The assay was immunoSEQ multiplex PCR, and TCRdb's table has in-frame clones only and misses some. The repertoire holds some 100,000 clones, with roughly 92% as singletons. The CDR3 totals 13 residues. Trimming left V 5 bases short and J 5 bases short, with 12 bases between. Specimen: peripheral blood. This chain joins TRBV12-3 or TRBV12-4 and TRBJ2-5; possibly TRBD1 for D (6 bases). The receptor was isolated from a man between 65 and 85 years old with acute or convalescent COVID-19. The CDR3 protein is CASSTTGRETQYF. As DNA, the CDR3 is TGTGCCAGCAGTACGACAGGAAGGGAGACCCAGTACTTC.